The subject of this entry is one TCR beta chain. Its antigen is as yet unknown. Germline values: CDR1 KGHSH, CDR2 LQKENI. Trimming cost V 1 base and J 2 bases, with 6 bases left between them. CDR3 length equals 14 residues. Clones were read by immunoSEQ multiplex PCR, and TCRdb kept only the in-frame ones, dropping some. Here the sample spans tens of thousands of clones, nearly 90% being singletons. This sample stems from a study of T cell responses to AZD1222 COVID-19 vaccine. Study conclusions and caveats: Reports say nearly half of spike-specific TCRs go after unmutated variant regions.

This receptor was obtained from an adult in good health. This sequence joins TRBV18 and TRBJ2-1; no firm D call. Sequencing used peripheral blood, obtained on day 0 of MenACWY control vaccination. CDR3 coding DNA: TGTGCCAGCTCACCACAGGGAACCTACAATGAGCAGTTCTTC. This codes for CASSPQGTYNEQFF.